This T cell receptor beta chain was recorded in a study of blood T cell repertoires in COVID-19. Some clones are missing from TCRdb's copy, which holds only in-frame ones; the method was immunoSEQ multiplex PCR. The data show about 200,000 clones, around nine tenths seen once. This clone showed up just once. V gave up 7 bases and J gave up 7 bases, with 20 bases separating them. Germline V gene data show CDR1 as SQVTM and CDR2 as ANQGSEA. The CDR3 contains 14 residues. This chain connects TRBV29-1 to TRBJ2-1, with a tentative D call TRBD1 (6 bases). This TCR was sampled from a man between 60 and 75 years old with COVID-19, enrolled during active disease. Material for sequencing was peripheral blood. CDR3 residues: CSGRLRGLENEQFF. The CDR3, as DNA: TGCAGCGGTAGACTCAGGGGCCTTGAGAATGAGCAGTTCTTC.